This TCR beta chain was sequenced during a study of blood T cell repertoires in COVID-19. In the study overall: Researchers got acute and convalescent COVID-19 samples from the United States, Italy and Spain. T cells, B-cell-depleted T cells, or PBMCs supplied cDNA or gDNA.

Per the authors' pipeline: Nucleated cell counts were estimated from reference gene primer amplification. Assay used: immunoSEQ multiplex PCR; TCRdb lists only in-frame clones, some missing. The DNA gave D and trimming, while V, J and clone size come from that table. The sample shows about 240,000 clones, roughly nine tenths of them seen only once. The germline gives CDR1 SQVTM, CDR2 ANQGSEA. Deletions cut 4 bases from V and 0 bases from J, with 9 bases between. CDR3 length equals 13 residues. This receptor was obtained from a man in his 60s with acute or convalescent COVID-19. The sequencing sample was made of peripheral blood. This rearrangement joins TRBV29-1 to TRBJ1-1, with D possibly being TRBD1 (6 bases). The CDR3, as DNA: TGCAGCGTTGTGGGGGCAGTGAACACTGAAGCTTTCTTT. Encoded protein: CSVVGAVNTEAFF.